Given below is one TCR beta chain in context. Its antigen is unknown. No quality values exist for individual bases; no much larger clone is one base distant. The CDR3 runs 17 residues from the cysteine to the phenylalanine. Just the 51-base CDR3 DNA is kept, in frame starting at base 1. CDR1 and CDR2 (SGHVS, FQNEAQ) derive from the germline V gene. Trimming at the junction amounts to 5 bases on V and 6 bases on J, and the germline ends lie 20 bases apart. This specimen belongs to a study of control samples from healthy donors and cancer patients (dated by TCRdb to the early 2020s). Receptor libraries were prepared by the immunoSEQ multiplex PCR assay. Here the immuneACCESS table is served through TCRdb, limited to in-frame sequences with V and J called. Missing clones are a known gap in these copies; in checked studies unresolved V genes cover under half, and the rest lacks a known reason. The sample yields 60,000 to 75,000 clones; approximately 85% were counted once. The top ten constitute roughly 6% of the sample.

Recombination joined TRBV7-8 with TRBJ1-6; TRBD1 is a possible D gene, resting on 5 matching bases. This clonotype was obtained from a man aged 35-49 years in good health. Sequenced: blood. The CDR3: CASSTTGPGPFNSPLHF. The bases read TGTGCCAGCAGCACTACAGGACCGGGACCGTTTAATTCACCCCTCCACTTT.